The clone carrying this T cell receptor beta chain was recorded at least ten times. Antigen: not known. These data originate in a study of neurological immune-mediated disorders. Study conclusions and caveats: Multiple sclerosis was found to have the least TCR clonal expansion, below healthy controls, and HTLV-1-associated myelopathy the most.

TCRdb redid the calling of the 5' RACE reads with MiXCR, one entry per CDR3 protein. This table holds 81,000 or so distinct CDR3 sequences, about 13% found once. Germline loops: CDR1 WNHNN, CDR2 SYGVQD (reference sequence). The CDR3 is 16 amino acids. With 3 bases removed from V and 4 bases from J, the gap between germline ends came to 15 bases. The time point was: longitudinal time-point 2. The TCR comes from a female donor with HTLV-1-associated myelopathy (HAM/TSP). The material sequenced was PBMCs. The chain carries TRBV10-1 and TRBJ2-2, with D maybe TRBD1 (6 bases). The CDR3 region has the DNA TGCGCCAGCAGTGACCTACAGGGAAGATCCACCGGGGAGCTGTTTTTT. Translation gives CASSDLQGRSTGELFF.